Here is one TCR beta chain with its context. This clonotype has a count of ten or more. The clone's antigen remains unknown. Base qualities are not provided; no much larger clone lies one nucleotide away. The sample belongs to a study of Graves' ophthalmopathy and Graves' hyperthyroidism (dated 2018 in TCRdb). Study-wide context: Hyperthyroidism was defined as stable when no progression to ophthalmopathy occurred within 18 months of follow-up. Following sample collection, hyperthyroidism patients were given methimazole at a starting dose of 30 mg daily, and ophthalmopathy patients were given high-dose intravenous methylprednisolone. TCR beta repertoire signatures were used to distinguish Graves' ophthalmopathy from Graves' hyperthyroidism and to predict progression to ophthalmopathy. In total, under 150 blood samples were TCR-sequenced: fewer than 50 ophthalmopathy, over 70 hyperthyroidism and some 17 hyperthyroidism-to-ophthalmopathy patients. In about six hyperthyroidism patients, the T-cell repertoire of thyroid tissue was compared with the T-cell repertoire of blood. An independent validation cohort was composed of approximately 18 hyperthyroidism patients and around 16 patients who later progressed from hyperthyroidism to ophthalmopathy. To explore V-J signatures that separate ophthalmopathy from hyperthyroidism, a discovery set of fewer than 110 patients was enrolled, consisting of approximately 45 with ophthalmopathy and approximately 57 with stable hyperthyroidism. Broader findings and caveats from the paper: Ophthalmopathy was separated from stable hyperthyroidism by the 13-signature model with just under 90% sensitivity and 81% to 84% specificity in cross-validation and with 80%/75% in the test set. In validation, the model predicted ophthalmopathy progression with about 70% sensitivity and around 72% specificity; eleven to twelve predicted patients were CT-confirmed with GO in a median of around 6.5 months. Most expanded thyroid clonotypes with a frequency above 0.001 also appeared in blood, which suggests that blood repertoires may reflect the immune response in the thyroid. Sample size was not predetermined statistically, and investigators were not blinded to group allocation.

For repertoire sequencing, TCR beta CDR3 regions were amplified from RNA transcripts. The first round was an RT-PCR using HTBI primers with the Qiagen OneStep RT-PCR kit, and this first round was followed by a second-round multiplex PCR, then size selection and purification. Libraries were sequenced on an Illumina HiSeq2000 using paired-end 100 bp reads. Processing in the source paper ran as follows. SOAPnuke was used for read processing, and reads with adapters, uncalled bases, a mean Phred below 15, or no exact constant-primer or identifier match were discarded. High-quality paired reads were merged with COPE v1.2.5. Each unique nucleotide sequence was treated as a clonotype, and MiTCR v1.1 was used to align the clonotypes to the IMGT TRB V, D and J references. Analysis was restricted to V-J combinations with a frequency above 0.0001, which covered 99.2% of repertoires. A TCR clonal expansion and chaos score per V-J combination was defined as the ratio of F50 clonal expansion to chaos observed in the TCRdist matrix. Welch's t-statistics and random forest were used to reduce features to about a dozen V-J combinations, which were fed into a naive Bayes classifier. Thyroid-blood repertoire similarity was quantified with the Morisita-Horn index. The public sequencing data were trimmed at Q25 with fastp and processed into clonotypes with MiXCR by TCRdb, which kept only in-frame beta chains. Entries that share a CDR3 protein sequence are merged under the most common genes and DNA. The V and J calls come from TCRdb's annotation, not from the publication. The sample data list around 1,000,000 distinct CDR3 sequences, and less than 45% of these were observed just once. The ten largest clones take up approximately 12% of the sample.

The hyperthyroidism patients were 18 to 65 years old and newly diagnosed, with a disease duration of less than 2 months. Anyone with other autoimmune diseases, uncontrolled infections, pregnancy or lactation was excluded from the study. Clinical symptoms, serum thyroxine, TRAb, thyroid ultrasound and orbital computed tomography formed the basis of the diagnosis. Total RNA was extracted with Trizol reagent and quality-checked on an Agilent 2100 Bioanalyzer. CDR1 and CDR2 were assigned from the germline V gene as SGHAT and FQNNGV. From its cysteine to its phenylalanine, the CDR3 spans 15 amino acids. Just CDR3 DNA is preserved here, 45 bases in frame from base 1. V lost 5 bases and J lost 10 bases, and the count of bases not matched to a germline gene is 9.

The rearranged chain carries TRBV11-2 and TRBJ1-6, with 9 middle bases fitting TRBD1. Input material: peripheral blood or thyroid tissue (not recorded which). This receptor was taken from an adult man with Graves' hyperthyroidism. The bases read TGTGCCAGCAGCCGGCGGGACAGGGCTGCATCACCCCTCCACTTT. Its amino acids are CASSRRDRAASPLHF.